Listed below are T cell receptor beta chains from one sample, sequenced in a study of vaccination and CD4 T cells after COVID-19. The antigens of these receptors remain unknown. Each CDR3 protein is one row after TCRdb ran MiXCR on the PCR reads. The table has under 20,000 distinct CDR3 sequences, about two fifths seen once. Sequencing input: cultured CD4+ T cells from blood. These receptors were collected from a human donor with COVID-19. The CDR3 runs from the conserved cysteine through the conserved F or W. D genes are given only for firm matches. The size entry is marked missing in some rows and otherwise reads once, few, many or a size class.

TRBV2	TRBJ2-2	-	few	CASSGRARDGELFF	TGTGCCAGCTCGGGCAGGGCCCGAGACGGGGAGCTGTTTTTT
TRBV4-3	TRBJ1-1	-	once	CASSQDWGAGLNTEAFF	TGCGCCAGCAGCCAAGATTGGGGGGCTGGGCTGAACACTGAAGCTTTCTTT
TRBV6-1	TRBJ2-7	-	-	CASRTSLGEAYEQYF	TGTGCCAGCAGGACAAGCCTTGGCGAGGCTTACGAGCAGTACTTC
TRBV6-1	TRBJ1-4	-	-	CATGSRGLYEKLFF	TGTGCCACGGGGTCCAGGGGCTTGTATGAAAAACTGTTTTTT
TRBV20-1	TRBJ1-5	-	-	CSATRAGNQPRHF	TGCAGTGCCACACGGGCTGGGAATCAGCCCCGGCATTTT
TRBV20-1	TRBJ2-3	-	-	CSLVTGAGTDTQYF	TGCAGCCTAGTAACAGGGGCGGGAACAGATACGCAGTATTTT
TRBV2	TRBJ1-5	TRBD1	few	CASRWGTGGFNQPQHF	TGTGCCAGCAGGTGGGGGACAGGGGGCTTCAATCAGCCCCAGCATTTT
TRBV19	TRBJ1-1	TRBD1	few	CASSIRTGGNVAFF	TGTGCCAGTAGTATTCGGACAGGGGGCAATGTGGCTTTCTTT
TRBV11-3	TRBJ2-1	TRBD2	-	CASSLRASGGNNEQFF	TGTGCCAGCAGCTTACGTGCTAGCGGGGGGAACAATGAGCAGTTCTTC
TRBV20-1	TRBJ2-3	-	-	CSATPMGGPTDTQYF	TGCAGTGCTACCCCAATGGGGGGCCCCACAGATACGCAGTATTTT
TRBV20-1	TRBJ2-3	TRBD2	-	CSAGVRDYTDTQYF	TGCAGTGCTGGGGTCCGGGACTACACAGATACGCAGTATTTT
TRBV2	TRBJ1-4	-	-	CASSGEGRKLFF	TGTGCCAGCAGTGGGGAGGGCCGAAAACTGTTTTTT
TRBV5-1	TRBJ2-3	TRBD2	-	CASSLGLAGGTDTQYF	TGCGCCAGCAGCTTAGGACTAGCGGGGGGGACAGATACGCAGTATTTT
TRBV18	TRBJ1-1	-	-	CASSRSQGASNTEAFF	TGTGCCAGCTCACGTTCACAGGGCGCTTCGAACACTGAAGCTTTCTTT
TRBV7-2	TRBJ2-5	-	-	CASSIQETQYF	TGTGCCAGCAGCATCCAAGAGACCCAGTACTTC
TRBV3-1	TRBJ1-1	-	-	CASSQVVRGEAFF	TGTGCCAGCAGCCAAGTCGTCAGGGGAGAAGCTTTCTTT
TRBV6-5	TRBJ1-2	-	few	CASSYSVQAQDGYTF	TGTGCCAGCAGTTACTCGGTCCAGGCTCAGGATGGCTACACCTTC
TRBV9	TRBJ2-5	TRBD2	-	CASSAGPGGAQETQYF	TGTGCCAGCAGCGCGGGACCCGGGGGGGCTCAAGAGACCCAGTACTTC
TRBV20-1	TRBJ1-5	-	few	CSASYPGEGYVQPQHF	TGCAGTGCTAGTTACCCAGGGGAGGGATACGTCCAGCCCCAGCATTTT
TRBV10-3	TRBJ1-6	-	once	CAIPSNYSSFRSSTSPLHF	TGTGCCATCCCCTCTAACTACAGTTCCTTTCGGAGTTCTACGTCACCCCTCCACTTT
TRBV19	TRBJ2-1	TRBD2	-	CASSIGWASGNNEQFF	TGTGCCAGTAGTATCGGTTGGGCTAGCGGGAACAATGAGCAGTTCTTC
TRBV12-3/TRBV12-4	TRBJ1-2	-	-	CASSLALNRAGGYTF	TGTGCCAGCAGTTTAGCGCTAAACAGGGCAGGGGGCTACACCTTC
TRBV7-3	TRBJ1-6	-	few	CASSPMVTSPLHF	TGTGCCAGCAGCCCAATGGTCACTTCACCCCTCCACTTT
TRBV6-1	TRBJ2-1	-	-	CASSAVSTSPNEQFF	TGTGCCAGCAGTGCGGTCTCGACAAGTCCCAATGAGCAGTTCTTC
TRBV2	TRBJ2-3	TRBD2	few	CASSLGLANTQYF	TGTGCCAGCAGCCTAGGACTAGCGAATACGCAGTATTTT
TRBV7-6	TRBJ2-2	TRBD2	-	CASSARSGGGTGELFF	TGTGCCAGCAGCGCAAGGAGCGGGGGAGGCACCGGGGAGCTGTTTTTT
TRBV24-1	TRBJ2-1	TRBD2	-	CATSDTNAGVDEQFF	TGTGCCACCAGTGACACGAACGCGGGGGTCGATGAGCAGTTCTTC
TRBV6-1	TRBJ1-5	-	few	CASMSISNQPQHF	TGTGCCAGCATGTCGATTAGCAATCAGCCCCAGCATTTT
TRBV6-5	TRBJ2-1	TRBD2	-	CASSYSFERGGNEQFF	TGTGCCAGCAGTTACTCGTTCGAGCGGGGGGGCAATGAGCAGTTCTTC
TRBV6-1	TRBJ1-5	TRBD1	few	CAIGGGAGQPQHF	TGTGCCATTGGAGGGGGCGCGGGGCAGCCCCAGCATTTT
TRBV5-1	TRBJ1-1	-	-	CASLGDRYTEAFF	TGCGCCAGCCTCGGGGATCGGTACACTGAAGCTTTCTTT
TRBV11-1	TRBJ1-5	TRBD1	-	CASSSRTGGNQPQHF	TGTGCCAGCAGCTCCCGGACAGGGGGGAATCAGCCCCAGCATTTT
TRBV11-2	TRBJ1-3	-	-	CASSSTRSGNTIYF	TGTGCCAGCAGCTCGACACGATCTGGAAACACCATATATTTT
TRBV5-1	TRBJ2-7	-	-	CASSLAPGPYEQYF	TGCGCCAGCAGCTTGGCCCCAGGCCCCTACGAGCAGTACTTC
TRBV2	TRBJ2-2	-	-	CASTQKNTGELFF	TGTGCCAGCACCCAGAAAAACACCGGGGAGCTGTTTTTT
TRBV29-1	TRBJ2-5	-	-	CSVEVRLSETQYF	TGCAGCGTTGAAGTGCGACTATCAGAGACCCAGTACTTC
TRBV10-2	TRBJ1-1	TRBD1	-	CASRARGQVGTNTEAFF	TGCGCCAGCAGAGCGCGAGGACAGGTGGGAACGAACACTGAAGCTTTCTTT
TRBV6-1	TRBJ2-7	-	once	CASNYPLTASYEQYF	TGTGCCAGCAACTATCCCTTGACAGCATCCTACGAGCAGTACTTC
TRBV29-1	TRBJ2-3	-	-	CSVSTGTDTQYF	TGCAGCGTTTCGACAGGTACAGATACGCAGTATTTT
TRBV20-1	TRBJ2-5	-	-	CSARVPGARETQYF	TGCAGTGCTAGGGTCCCTGGTGCGAGAGAGACCCAGTACTTC
TRBV21-1	TRBJ1-1	-	few	CASSKETGTGGNIGEAFF	TGTGCCAGCAGCAAAGAAACCGGGACAGGGGGCAATATTGGGGAAGCTTTCTTT
TRBV7-8	TRBJ2-3	-	-	CVSSFIRGPTDTQYF	TGTGTCAGCAGCTTCATCCGGGGGCCCACAGATACGCAGTATTTT
TRBV6-1	TRBJ1-1	TRBD1	-	CATGERQGVAFF	TGTGCCACCGGCGAAAGACAGGGAGTAGCTTTCTTT
TRBV7-2	TRBJ1-5	-	few	CASSLKMQGNQPQHF	TGTGCCAGCAGCTTAAAAATGCAGGGCAATCAGCCCCAGCATTTT
TRBV27	TRBJ2-5	TRBD2	-	CASSSTGGETQYF	TGTGCCAGCAGTTCAACGGGGGGAGAGACCCAGTACTTC
TRBV12-3/TRBV12-4	TRBJ1-2	-	few	CASSRTDYGYTF	TGTGCCAGCAGTCGGACAGACTATGGCTACACCTTC
TRBV6-1	TRBJ2-3	-	-	CASSPSSPRRTDTQYF	TGTGCCAGCAGTCCCTCCAGCCCCCGGCGGACAGATACGCAGTATTTT
TRBV20-1	TRBJ2-1	-	few	CSADRGRGNNNEQFF	TGCAGTGCTGACCGTGGTAGGGGGAATAACAATGAGCAATTCTTC
TRBV15	TRBJ1-6	TRBD1	few	CATSTPDRGGYSPLHF	TGTGCCACCAGCACTCCGGACAGGGGAGGATATTCACCCCTCCACTTT
TRBV7-8	TRBJ2-5	TRBD2	few	CASSLASGVLQETQYF	TGTGCCAGCAGCTTAGCTAGCGGGGTCCTTCAAGAGACCCAGTACTTC